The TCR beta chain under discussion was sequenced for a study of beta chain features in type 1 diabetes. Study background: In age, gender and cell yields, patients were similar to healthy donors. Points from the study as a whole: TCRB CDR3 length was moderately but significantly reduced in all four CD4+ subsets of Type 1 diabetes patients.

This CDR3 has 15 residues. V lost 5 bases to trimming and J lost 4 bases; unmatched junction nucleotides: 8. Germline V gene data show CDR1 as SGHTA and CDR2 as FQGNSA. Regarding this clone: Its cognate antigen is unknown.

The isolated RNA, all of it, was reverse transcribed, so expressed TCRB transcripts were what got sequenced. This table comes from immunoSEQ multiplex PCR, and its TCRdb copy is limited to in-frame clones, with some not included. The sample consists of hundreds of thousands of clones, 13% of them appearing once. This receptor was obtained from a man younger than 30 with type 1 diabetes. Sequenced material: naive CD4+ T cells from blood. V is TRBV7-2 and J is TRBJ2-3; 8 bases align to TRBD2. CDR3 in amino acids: CASSPGTSTPDTQYF. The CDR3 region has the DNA TGTGCCAGCAGCCCCGGGACTAGTACCCCAGATACGCAGTATTTT.